The next 27 T cell receptor beta chains were all read from a single sample in a study of T cells in Graves' hyperthyroidism and ophthalmopathy. Researchers amplified the TCR beta CDR3 regions from RNA transcripts. With the HTBI primer set, the TCR CDR3 went through a first round of RT-PCR. Each CDR3 protein gets one entry after TCRdb re-called the multiplex PCR reads with MiXCR. The sample contains some 270,000 distinct CDR3 sequences, around 26% of which appear only once. The sequenced sample was blood. The receptors here all came from a woman between 35 and 50 years old with Graves' ophthalmopathy.

The chain recombines TRBV19 with TRBJ1-1, with TRBD1 matching 8 bases. The germline gives CDR1 LNHDA, CDR2 SQIVND (reference sequence). The CDR3 is 16 residues long. The junction had 9 bases not matched to a gene; V was cut back by 5 bases and J by 1 base. CDR3 sequence reads: CASSELPGQANTEAFF. CDR3 in DNA: TGTGCCAGTAGTGAATTACCGGGACAGGCGAACACTGAAGCTTTCTTT.

This clonotype was detected ten times or more. This chain uses TRBV20-1 with TRBJ2-7; no firm D call. Germline-derived CDR1 and CDR2 are DFQATT and SNEGSKA (reference sequence). The CDR3 totals 12 residues. Trimming left V 5 bases short and J 3 bases short, with 11 bases between. The CDR3 bases are TGCAGTGCTCCAAGGTCGTTCTACGAGCAGTACTTC. This sequence encodes CSAPRSFYEQYF.

The J gene is TRBJ2-5, the V gene TRBV11-2; TRBD2 might be the D (6 bases). With 3 bases removed from V and 7 bases from J, the gap between germline ends came to 12 bases. This CDR3 is 13 amino acids long. Germline CDR1 reads SGHAT; CDR2 reads FQNNGV. CDR3 nucleotide sequence: TGTGCCAGCAGCTTGGCGACTAGTGTGACCCAGTACTTC. Protein product: CASSLATSVTQYF.

This clonotype was seen repeatedly, ten times or more. The chain joins TRBV12-3 or TRBV12-4 to TRBJ2-7; no firm D call. Trimming took 3 bases from V and 4 from J, leaving 7 bases between them. The CDR3 consists of 12 residues. The CDR3: CASSFNRYEQYF. In nucleotides, the CDR3 is TGTGCCAGCAGTTTTAACCGTTACGAGCAGTACTTC.

This clonotype was detected many times. This sequence joins TRBV3-1 and TRBJ2-5; D perhaps matches TRBD2 (6 bases). Trimming pared 1 base from V and 7 bases from J, leaving 7 bases between. The CDR3 is 12 amino acids. Germline V lookup: CDR1 LGHDT, CDR2 YNNKEL (reference sequence). The CDR3 DNA is TGTGCCAGCAGCCAAGGAGCGGGGACCCAGTACTTC. It is translated as CASSQGAGTQYF.

This clonotype came up many times. The genes are TRBV6-5 and TRBJ2-7, with D perhaps assigned TRBD1 or TRBD2 (5 bases each). Trimming pared 0 bases from V and 0 bases from J, leaving 9 bases between. The CDR3 is 15 residues long. Germline V lookup: CDR1 MNHEY, CDR2 SVGAGI. CDR3 protein: CASSYSGTSSYEQYF. The CDR3 DNA reads as TGTGCCAGCAGTTACTCCGGGACGTCCTCCTACGAGCAGTACTTC.

DNA of the CDR3: TGTGCCAGCAGCCCCGGGCCTATCAAGGGATATGGCTACACCTTC. This sequence encodes CASSPGPIKGYGYTF. The chain combines TRBV7-2 with TRBJ1-2; D is ambiguous. Trimming removed 5 bases from V and 5 bases from J, with 18 bases in between. CDR3 length equals 15 residues. Germline CDR1 and CDR2: SGHTA and FQGNSA.

The chain combines TRBV5-1 with TRBJ1-1, with D unclear. Germline values: CDR1 SGHRS, CDR2 YFSETQ. V dropped 6 bases and J dropped 1 base, with 13 bases sitting between them. The CDR3 contains 14 residues. CDR3 in amino acids: CASTPNTANTEAFF. For the CDR3, the DNA is TGCGCCAGCACACCGAATACAGCGAACACTGAAGCTTTCTTT.

This clonotype was detected ten times or more. V is TRBV6-5 and J is TRBJ1-1; D is undetermined. CDR3 size: 11 residues. CDR1 MNHEY and CDR2 SVGAGI come from the germline V gene. V gave up 5 bases and J gave up 5 bases, with 6 bases separating them. CDR3 amino acids: CASSRSTEAFF. CDR3 DNA sequence: TGTGCCAGCAGTCGCTCGACTGAAGCTTTCTTT.

The V call is TRBV4-2, the J call TRBJ2-2; D might be TRBD1 (6 bases). Germline CDR1 LGHNA, CDR2 YNFKEQ. CDR3 length: 16 amino acids. V lost 4 bases and J lost 4, with 16 bases in between. DNA for the CDR3: TGTGCCAGCAGCCCAGATTGGACAGAGGGCACCGGGGAGCTGTTTTTT. Protein sequence: CASSPDWTEGTGELFF.

This clonotype has more than one count but fewer than ten. It is likely a read error, because the conserved phenylalanine at the end of the CDR3 is missing. This chain connects TRBV30 to TRBJ2-7; D ambiguous. The V and J ends lost 1 base and 3 bases respectively, with 7 bases between them. The CDR3 runs to 12 residues. Germline V CDR1 and CDR2: GTSNPN, SVGIG (reference sequence). Here the CDR3 DNA reads TGTGCCTGGAGTGCCCTAGACTACGAGCAGTACTGC. It encodes CAWSALDYEQYC.

This clonotype has at least ten counts. The chain employs TRBV12-3 or TRBV12-4 and TRBJ1-1; D is uncertain. V lost 8 bases and J lost 5, with 12 bases in between. CDR3 length equals 12 residues. CDR3 coding DNA: TGTGCCAGCGGAAAGGAACCTACTGAAGCTTTCTTT. Protein sequence: CASGKEPTEAFF.

V gene TRBV30 combines with J gene TRBJ2-2; TRBD1 matches at 7 bases. V shed 8 bases and J 0 bases; nucleotides not matched to a gene: 9. Germline-derived CDR1 and CDR2 are GTSNPN and SVGIG (reference sequence). This CDR3 spans 15 amino acids. The CDR3 coding sequence is TGTGCCGGGAAAAACAGGGGAGCGAACACCGGGGAGCTGTTTTTT. Translation gives CAGKNRGANTGELFF.

This clonotype appeared many times. The chain combines TRBV19 with TRBJ2-2, with D tentatively TRBD2 (5 bases). CDR3 length: 14 amino acids. CDR1 LNHDA and CDR2 SQIVND come from the germline V gene (reference sequence). Deletions cut 11 bases from V and 4 bases from J, with 17 bases between. The DNA of the CDR3 is TGTGCCGCCCGGAGCGGTACCCTCACCGGGGAGCTGTTTTTT. Residues: CAARSGTLTGELFF.

This clonotype was counted many times. This sequence joins TRBV2 and TRBJ2-5, with D perhaps TRBD1 or TRBD2 (7 bases each). CDR1 and CDR2 (germline): SNHLY, FYNNEI. The CDR3 covers 14 residues. The V and J ends lost 6 bases and 7 bases respectively, with 18 bases between them. The CDR3 protein is CASSPGRGLGTQYF. CDR3 coding DNA: TGTGCCAGCAGCCCGGGGAGGGGGCTCGGGACCCAGTACTTC.

V usage is TRBV28 and J usage is TRBJ1-2, with TRBD1 matching over 11 bases. CDR3 size: 16 residues. V lost 5 bases, J lost 2 bases, and 7 bases stayed unmatched. Germline V CDR1 and CDR2: MDHEN, SYDVKM. The DNA of the CDR3 is TGTGCCAGCAGTGGAACCGGGACAGGGGGAAACTATGGCTACACCTTC. It codes for CASSGTGTGGNYGYTF.

This clonotype was picked up many times. V is TRBV28 and J is TRBJ2-7; 9 bases agree with TRBD2. J gave up 4 bases and V 4 bases, and 11 bases lay outside the gene matches. Germline V lookup: CDR1 MDHEN, CDR2 SYDVKM. This CDR3 comprises 16 residues. The CDR3 sequence: CASSSSKREVLYEQYF. Here the CDR3 DNA reads TGTGCCAGCAGTTCCTCGAAGCGGGAGGTACTATACGAGCAGTACTTC.

CDR3 sequence reads: CASSQEGRAGGAFF. The CDR3, as DNA: TGCGCCAGCAGCCAAGAGGGCAGGGCGGGGGGAGCTTTCTTT. J is TRBJ1-1 and V is TRBV4-1; tentatively, D is TRBD1 (5 bases). This CDR3 is 14 amino acids long. Deletions cut 0 bases from V and 10 bases from J, with 15 bases between. Germline-derived CDR1 and CDR2 are MGHRA and YSYEKL.

This clonotype was picked up many times. The chain joins TRBV11-1 to TRBJ2-7, with 10 nucleotides matching TRBD1. The CDR3 has 17 amino acids. The trim removed 2 bases at V and 1 base at J, leaving 8 bases unmatched. From germline, CDR1 is SGHAT and CDR2 FQDESV (reference sequence). CDR3 DNA: TGTGCCAGCAGCTTAACCGCGGGGACAGGGGTGTCCTACGAGCAGTACTTC. It translates to CASSLTAGTGVSYEQYF.

This clonotype occurred many times. The chain has TRBV6-5 and TRBJ2-2; TRBD2 is a possible D gene (5 bases). The V gene's germline CDR1 is MNHEY and CDR2 SVGAGI. The germline V and J ends were trimmed by 1 base and 6 bases, with 6 bases remaining between them. The CDR3 spans 13 residues. In DNA form, the CDR3 reads TGTGCCAGCAGTTACTTGAGGGCCGGGGAGCTGTTTTTT. Its translation is CASSYLRAGELFF.

This clonotype was found many times. Germline and junction disagree at one end, which may indicate a read error. This chain connects TRBV7-7 to TRBJ2-2, with TRBD2 identical over 8 bases. The CDR3 is 14 residues long. The V gene's germline CDR1 is SSHAT and CDR2 FNYEAQ (reference sequence). The CDR3 loop reads CASSIGLATGELFF. The CDR3 DNA reads as TGTGCTAGCAGCATAGGACTAGCCACCGGGGAGCTGTTTTTT. Full variable domain (rest looked up from reference TRBV7-7 and TRBJ2-2): GAGVSQSPRYKVTKRGQDVTLRCDPISSHATLYWYQQALGQGPEFLTYFNYEAQPDKSGLPSDRFSAERPEGSISTLTIQRTEQRDSAMYRCASSIGLATGELFFGEGSRLTVL.

This clonotype occurred many times. A clone one base away is much larger, so this may be a read error. This chain links TRBV4-1 with TRBJ2-7, with TRBD1 matching 8 bases. V was pared by 1 base and J by 6 bases, with 5 bases of the junction left unmatched. CDR3 length equals 14 residues. Germline lookup yields CDR1 MGHRA and CDR2 YSYEKL. CDR3 DNA sequence: TGCGCCAGCAGCCAAGCGGACAGGGAGAGCGAGCAGTACTTC. It specifies CASSQADRESEQYF.

For this clonotype: Lacking the conserved final phenylalanine or tryptophan, this CDR3 likely reflects a read error. V gene TRBV9 combines with J gene TRBJ2-7, with D perhaps being TRBD1 or TRBD2 (6 bases each). Per the germline V gene, CDR1 is SGDLS and CDR2 is YYNGEE. CDR3 length equals 15 residues. Trimming left V 0 bases short and J 7 bases short, with 17 bases between. Here the CDR3 reads CASSVDGGRDLEQYL. CDR3 in DNA: TGTGCCAGCAGCGTAGATGGGGGCCGGGACTTGGAGCAGTACCTC.

Many counts were recorded for this clonotype. The chain joins TRBV28 to TRBJ2-7; 8 bases are a match to TRBD2. The CDR3 has 16 residues. Germline V gene data show CDR1 as MDHEN and CDR2 as SYDVKM. With 4 bases clipped from V and 6 bases from J, the junction kept 14 bases outside the gene matches. The CDR3 nucleotides are TGTGCCAGCAGTTCCCCCCCCGGGGCGGGAGGCCTCGAGCAGTACTTC. As protein: CASSSPPGAGGLEQYF.

In this sample, this clonotype turned up many times. The CDR3 is CASRTGLAGHYEQYF. For the CDR3, the DNA is TGTGCCAGCAGAACGGGACTAGCGGGCCACTACGAGCAGTACTTC. The rearrangement links TRBV7-2 to TRBJ2-7; 12 bases are a match to TRBD2. The CDR3 sequence is 15 residues long. J was trimmed by 3 bases and V by 6 bases; bases with no gene match: 6. Germline CDR1 reads SGHTA; CDR2 reads FQGNSA.

This chain joins TRBV7-9 and TRBJ2-5, with 9 bases matching TRBD2. The ends lost 6 bases at V and 5 bases at J; junction bases unmatched: 7. This CDR3 contains 14 residues. Germline CDR1 SEHNR, CDR2 FQNEAQ (reference sequence). The CDR3 region has the DNA TGTGCCAGCAGGGGGGGACTAGCTGTGGAGACCCAGTACTTC. Translated, it gives CASRGGLAVETQYF.

The chain couples TRBV6-1 to TRBJ1-1; D is possibly TRBD1 (6 bases). Per germline, CDR1 MNHNS and CDR2 SASEGT. The CDR3 length is 12 residues. V lost 6 bases and J lost 11, with 16 bases in between. DNA of the CDR3: TGTGCCAGCAGCGACGCCGGGACACGGGCTTTCTTT. It codes for CASSDAGTRAFF.